The 20 T cell receptor beta chains given below trace back to one sample, sequenced in a study of tumor-infiltrating lymphocytes in primary liver carcinoma. It was from roughly 20-30 mg of unsorted bulk tissue that RNA and DNA were co-extracted. With a constant-region primer, TCR beta cDNA was made from 450 to 650 ng of total RNA. Slightly modified ARM-PCR with three nested multiplex PCR rounds yielded TCR beta libraries. Each of the first two PCR rounds ran approximately 9 cycles with TRBV1-TRBV30 forward and C-beta reverse primers. A single record per CDR3 protein comes from TCRdb applying MiXCR to the multiplex PCR reads. Of about 190,000 distinct CDR3 sequences in the sample, around four fifths were seen once. Sequencing was done on a sample of tumor tissue from primary liver carcinoma. The receptors come from a middle-aged man with primary liver carcinoma and hepatitis B virus infection.

A word on this clonotype: Germline and junction disagree at one end, which may indicate a read error. The rearrangement links TRBV29-1 to TRBJ1-1; D call uncertain. This CDR3 has 14 amino acids. CDR1 is SQVTM, CDR2 ANQGSEA, per germline. The CDR3: CSVTWDAMNTEAYF. As DNA, the CDR3 is TGCAGCGTGACATGGGATGCGATGAACACTGAAGCTTACTTT.

V usage is TRBV29-1 and J usage is TRBJ1-1; TRBD1 aligns across 7 bases. Germline CDR1 and CDR2: SQVTM and ANQGSEA. CDR3 length equals 13 residues. Trimming removed 7 bases from V and 5 bases from J; junction bases left unmatched: 10. The CDR3 bases are TGCAGCGCTCTGGGACAGCTGGTGACTGAAGCTTTCTTT. Amino acids: CSALGQLVTEAFF.

This clonotype appeared a single time. The conserved phenylalanine or tryptophan is not found at the CDR3 terminus, so this likely reflects a read error. The CDR3: CASSFGRGYAEQFS. Written as DNA, the CDR3 is TGTGCCAGCAGCTTTGGCCGGGGTTACGCTGAGCAGTTCTCC. The chain uses TRBV5-4 and TRBJ2-1; possible D gene TRBD2, 5 bases. Germline CDR1 reads SGHNT; CDR2 reads YYREEE (reference sequence). The germline V and J ends were trimmed by 2 bases and 9 bases, with 15 bases remaining between them. There are 14 residues in the CDR3.

Note on this clonotype: Possible read error: a much larger clone is one base away. The missing conserved phenylalanine or tryptophan at the end of this CDR3 makes a read error likely. This sequence joins TRBV5-1 and TRBJ2-3; the D call may be TRBD1 or TRBD2 (5 bases each). CDR3 size: 13 residues. The germline gives CDR1 SGHRS, CDR2 YFSETQ. With 0 bases removed from V and 10 bases from J, the gap between germline ends came to 12 bases. The CDR3 sequence is CASSLDGAVAQYL. DNA of the CDR3: TGCGCCAGCAGCTTGGACGGGGCCGTGGCGCAGTATTTA.

Details on this clonotype: Mismatch with germline at one junction end may stem from a read error. The J gene is TRBJ2-3, the V gene TRBV4-2; possible D gene TRBD2, 6 bases. This CDR3 region has 15 residues. Germline V gene lookup returns CDR1 LGHNA and CDR2 YNFKEQ. The CDR3 sequence is CAISLMAGLADTQYF. The CDR3 coding sequence is TGTGCCATCAGCCTTATGGCGGGACTCGCAGATACGCAGTATTTT.

Worth noting for this clonotype: At one boundary the junction diverges from the germline segment, which might be a read error. The chain has TRBV4-2 and TRBJ1-2; possible D gene TRBD1, 6 bases. Germline CDR1 reads LGHNA; CDR2 reads YNFKEQ. The CDR3 sequence is 17 residues long. The CDR3 spells CASSQEIAQGLNYGYIF. The CDR3 bases are TGTGCCAGCAGCCAAGAAATCGCCCAGGGGCTTAACTATGGCTACATATTC.

The chain couples TRBV6-1 to TRBJ2-7, with D possibly TRBD2 on 5 matching bases. Germline V gene data show CDR1 as MNHNS and CDR2 as SASEGT. The length of the CDR3 is 14 residues. With 8 bases removed from V and 4 bases from J, the gap between germline ends came to 18 bases. The CDR3 protein is CASLRTDSRYEQYF. CDR3 DNA sequence: TGTGCCAGCCTCAGGACGGACTCAAGATACGAGCAGTACTTC.

To note about this clonotype: A clone one base away is much larger, so this may be a read error. CDR3 loop: CSVDGGQGTNIQYF. For the CDR3, the DNA is TGCAGCGTTGATGGGGGACAGGGGACAAACATTCAGTACTTC. This rearrangement joins TRBV29-1 to TRBJ2-4; 10 bases are shared with TRBD1. J lost 6 bases, V lost 3 bases, and 5 bases had no gene match. Germline loops: CDR1 SQVTM, CDR2 ANQGSEA. The CDR3 consists of 14 residues.

In the case of this clonotype: Its ends do not fully match the called genes, so a read error is possible. The gene calls are TRBV4-3 and TRBJ2-7, with a weak D call TRBD2 (5 bases). Looked up from germline, CDR1 is LGHNA and CDR2 is YSLEER. This CDR3 is built from 15 residues. The CDR3 protein is CASSQDQASSYEQYF. The DNA for the CDR3 is TGCGCCAGCAGTCAAGATCAGGCTAGCAGCTACGAGCAGTATTTC.

In the case of this clonotype: A much larger clone is a single base away; this may be a read error. V gene TRBV28 combines with J gene TRBJ1-6; D unclear. Germline CDR1 reads MDHEN; CDR2 reads SYDVKM. V was cut by 11 bases and J by 0 bases, with 14 bases left in between. The CDR3 length is 15 residues. For the CDR3, the DNA is TGTGCCGCACGGACGATACCCTCCTATAATTCACCCCTCCACTTT. The encoded protein is CAARTIPSYNSPLHF. Complete variable domain (other parts from reference TRBV28 and TRBJ1-6): DVKVTQSSRYLVKRTGEKVFLECVQDMDHENMFWYRQDPGLGLRLIYFSYDVKMKEKGDIPEGYSVSREKKERFSLILESASTNQTSMYLCAARTIPSYNSPLHFGNGTRLTVT.

On this clonotype: The junction and the germline gene differ at one end; a read error may be behind it. The chain joins TRBV29-1 to TRBJ2-3; D may be TRBD1 (5 bases). Germline V lookup: CDR1 SQVTM, CDR2 ANQGSEA. The CDR3 is 14 amino acids. As DNA, the CDR3 is TGTAGCACCGTGGCCCAGGGCGTCACAGATACGCAGTATTTT. Residues: CSTVAQGVTDTQYF.

A word on this clonotype: Its ends do not fully match the called genes, so a read error is possible. This chain links TRBV6-5 with TRBJ2-7; 8 nucleotides match TRBD1. The CDR3 has 14 amino acids. Germline V gene sequence: CDR1 MNHEY, CDR2 SVGAGI. The DNA for the CDR3 is TGTGCCAGCAGTAACTCGGCAGGGGGCTACGAGAAGTACTTC. Translation gives CASSNSAGGYEKYF.

This clonotype was recorded only once. One junction end disagrees with the germline gene, perhaps due to a read error. The chain couples TRBV28 to TRBJ1-2; 7 bases agree with TRBD1. The CDR3 is 17 residues long. The germline V gene encodes CDR1 MDHEN and CDR2 SYDVKM. CDR3 region: CASCFAETGILYYGYTF. As DNA, the CDR3 is TGTGCCAGCTGTTTCGCCGAGACAGGGATTCTCTACTATGGCTACACCTTC.

The rearrangement links TRBV7-3 to TRBJ1-6, with 8 positions matching TRBD1. The V gene's germline CDR1 is SGHTA and CDR2 FQGTGA. The CDR3 contains 15 residues. The trim removed 2 bases at V and 13 bases at J, leaving 10 bases unmatched. CDR3 sequence (DNA): TGTGCCAGCAGCTTACGAGCTGGACAGGGATCCCCCCTCCACTTT. This codes for CASSLRAGQGSPLHF.

Comment on this clonotype: Relative to the germline gene, one junction end is altered; a read error may explain this. The rearrangement joins TRBV11-1 to TRBJ2-4; 10 positions agree with TRBD2. The CDR3 runs 17 residues. The germline CDR1 and CDR2 sequences are SGHAT and FQDESV (reference sequence). CDR3 protein: CASSFPGTSVTKTIQYF. The CDR3 DNA reads as TGTGCCAGCAGTTTTCCCGGGACTAGCGTGACTAAAACCATTCAGTACTTC.

This clonotype was seen a handful of times. One end of the junction does not line up with germline, which may come from a read error. The chain has TRBV10-3 and TRBJ2-5, with D maybe TRBD2 (5 bases). The germline V gene encodes CDR1 ENHRY and CDR2 SYGVKD. The CDR3 sequence is 14 residues long. The CDR3 reads CAVSATGLGETQYF. CDR3 nucleotide sequence: TGTGCCGTCAGTGCGACGGGGTTGGGAGAGACCCAGTACTTC.

Comments on this clonotype: This CDR3 fails to terminate in the conserved phenylalanine or tryptophan, so it likely reflects a read error. The V and J genes are TRBV11-1 and TRBJ2-7; D is unclear. The CDR3 spans 15 residues. In germline, CDR1 is SGHAT, CDR2 FQDESV (reference sequence). CDR3 DNA: TGCGCCAGCAGCGTCCTGCGGACCCCGAACTACGAGCAGTACTAC. It is translated as CASSVLRTPNYEQYY.

About this clonotype itself: The junction departs from the called germline gene at one end, perhaps through a read error. The rearrangement joins TRBV29-1 to TRBJ2-4; D may be TRBD1 (5 bases). The CDR3 is 12 residues long. CDR1 and CDR2 (germline): SQVTM, ANQGSEA. The CDR3 nucleotides read TGCAGCGTTGCGGACACTCAAAACATTCAAAACTTC. Its translation is CSVADTQNIQNF.

Concerning this clonotype itself: At one boundary the junction diverges from the germline segment, which might be a read error. V and J are TRBV4-3 and TRBJ2-7, with no clear D. This CDR3 is 13 amino acids long. Germline loops: CDR1 LGHNA, CDR2 YSLEER. The CDR3 protein is CVSSQDLPYEQNF. As DNA, the CDR3 is TGCGTCAGCAGCCAAGATCTGCCCTACGAACAGAACTTC.

Points on this clonotype: A read error may produce the germline difference seen at one junction end. V usage is TRBV29-1 and J usage is TRBJ2-7; the D call may be TRBD1 or TRBD2 (5 bases each). There are 15 residues in the CDR3. Germline assignment: CDR1 SQVTM and CDR2 ANQGSEA. The CDR3 DNA reads as TGCAGCGTTGCGAGTGTATGGGGGATGCCCTACGAGCAGTGTTTC. Translation: CSVASVWGMPYEQCF.